Listed below are T cell receptor beta chains from one sample, sequenced in a study of chemoradiotherapy in HPV16-positive cancers. TCRdb keeps only in-frame clones here, not all; method: immunoSEQ multiplex PCR. Here the sample spans about 4,800 clones, around 86% being singletons. The sample consisted of tumor tissue, taken from a patient who underwent chemoradiotherapy. The source of these receptors is a human donor with HPV-associated anogenital cancer. Both conserved end residues are part of each CDR3. The order of the fields is CDR3 DNA, CDR3 protein, clone size, J gene, D gene, CDR3 length, V gene. A D gene is named only where the DNA matches it firmly. Not all rows give a size; the values are once, few, many and, for expanded clones, a class.

TGTGCCAGCAGTTTACGGTTGACAGGGCTGTTGGACACTGAAGCTTTCTTT | CASSLRLTGLLDTEAFF | once | TRBJ1-1 | TRBD1 | 17 | TRBV27
TGCGCCAGCAGAGCCGACCCCACAGGGGGCGAGCAGTACTTC | CASRADPTGGEQYF | - | TRBJ2-7 | TRBD1 | 14 | TRBV10-1
TGTGCCAGCAGCATCTCAGTGTTTAGCTCTGGAAACACCATATATTTT | CASSISVFSSGNTIYF | - | TRBJ1-3 | - | 16 | TRBV9
TGTGCCAGCAGCCCGGGACTAGCCAAAAACATTCAGTACTTC | CASSPGLAKNIQYF | - | TRBJ2-4 | - | 14 | TRBV6-5
TGTGCCAGCAGCGATAATAGGGGGGCCGATACGCAGTATTTT | CASSDNRGADTQYF | few | TRBJ2-3 | - | 14 | TRBV11-3
TGTGCCACCTGGGGTGAGGGCGGCTACGAGCAGTACTTC | CATWGEGGYEQYF | - | TRBJ2-7 | - | 13 | TRBV27
TGTGCCAGCCGCCACAGGGGGGAGGCAGATACGCAGTATTTT | CASRHRGEADTQYF | once | TRBJ2-3 | TRBD1 | 14 | TRBV2
TGCGCCAGCAGCCTCGGACAGGGTTCCTCCCAAGAGACCCAGTACTTC | CASSLGQGSSQETQYF | - | TRBJ2-5 | TRBD1 | 16 | TRBV4-1
TGTGCCAGCAGCTTAGGGCAGGGGACCCATGGCTACACCTTC | CASSLGQGTHGYTF | - | TRBJ1-2 | - | 14 | TRBV7-3
TGTGCCAGCAGCCTCGACCTGCGGACAGGGTCGAATGAGCAGTTCTTC | CASSLDLRTGSNEQFF | - | TRBJ2-1 | TRBD1 | 16 | TRBV11-2
TGTGCCAGCAGCTCACAATCCGGGACTAGCGGGGGGTACGAGCAGTACTTC | CASSSQSGTSGGYEQYF | - | TRBJ2-7 | TRBD2 | 17 | TRBV7-6
TGCAGCGCCCGACGGCTACTAGCGGGAGATACGCAGTATTTT | CSARRLLAGDTQYF | - | TRBJ2-3 | TRBD2 | 14 | TRBV29-1
TGTGCCAGCAGAGCGGGAGGAACAGATACGCAGTATTTT | CASRAGGTDTQYF | - | TRBJ2-3 | TRBD2 | 13 | TRBV7-6
TGTGCCAGCACCCGAGGCGGGGGGGCCAACACCGGGGAGCTGTTTTTT | CASTRGGGANTGELFF | - | TRBJ2-2 | TRBD2 | 16 | TRBV9
TGTGCCAGCAGCTCCACTGGGGAGCAGTACTTC | CASSSTGEQYF | - | TRBJ2-7 | - | 11 | TRBV9
TGTGCCAGCAGCTCCCGCGGGCAGGGGATAGATACGCAGTATTTT | CASSSRGQGIDTQYF | - | TRBJ2-3 | - | 15 | TRBV5-4
TGTGCCAGCAGCTCAACACAGGGAATCACTGAAGCTTTCTTT | CASSSTQGITEAFF | - | TRBJ1-1 | - | 14 | TRBV7-3
TGTGCCACCAGCAGGGGACAGGGTCTCCGTAGCACAGATACGCAGTATTTT | CATSRGQGLRSTDTQYF | few | TRBJ2-3 | TRBD1 | 17 | TRBV15
TGCGCCAGCAGCTTGGAGGGCAGGGAGCAATCACCCCTCCACTTT | CASSLEGREQSPLHF | once | TRBJ1-6 | - | 15 | TRBV5-1
TGTGCCAGCAGTTTATTATCAGGTCCCACCGGGGAGCTGTTTTTT | CASSLLSGPTGELFF | - | TRBJ2-2 | - | 15 | TRBV27
TGTGCCATCAGTGAATCGGGGGGGAAGCAAGAGACCCAGTACTTC | CAISESGGKQETQYF | - | TRBJ2-5 | TRBD2 | 15 | TRBV10-3
TGTGCCAGTAGTATTAGGGGAACAGGATCAGGGGACACAGATACGCAGTATTTT | CASSIRGTGSGDTDTQYF | - | TRBJ2-3 | - | 18 | TRBV19
TGCGCCAGCAGCCAAGAGGCAGGCCGGGGGAGAGAGACCCAGTACTTC | CASSQEAGRGRETQYF | - | TRBJ2-5 | - | 16 | TRBV4-1
TGTGCCAGCAGCCATTCCTACGAGCAGTACTTC | CASSHSYEQYF | - | TRBJ2-7 | - | 11 | TRBV14